One and the same sample provided the 11 T cell receptor beta chains below, sequenced in a study of T-cell reconstitution after alpha-beta-depleted transplantation in children. The TCRbeta library incorporated unique molecular identifiers. TCRdb ran MiXCR on the PCR reads and lists one entry per CDR3 protein. The sample lists about 260,000 distinct CDR3 sequences, just under 8.5% occurring once. The input for sequencing was PBMCs, mostly from graft donor cells, taken 180 days after TCRalphabeta/CD19-depleted stem cell transplant. The source is a male patient between 5 and 17 years old who had a stem cell transplant for acute lymphoblastic leukemia, so the T cells may come from the graft donor.

The chain carries TRBV20-1 and TRBJ2-5, with a weak D call TRBD2 (7 bases). The ends were cut back, 3 bases at V and 4 bases at J, with 24 bases in the middle. Germline V lookup: CDR1 DFQATT, CDR2 SNEGSKA (reference sequence). This CDR3 contains 17 residues. CDR3 in amino acids: CSASLNGGGPLGETQYF. Written as DNA, the CDR3 is TGCAGTGCTAGCCTCAATGGGGGGGGGCCCCTTGGAGAGACCCAGTACTTC.

There are many counts of this clonotype. The gene calls are TRBV29-1 and TRBJ2-4, with 15 bases matching TRBD2. Germline loops: CDR1 SQVTM, CDR2 ANQGSEA. V shed 6 bases and J 2 bases; nucleotides not matched to a gene: 14. CDR3 length: 19 residues. The CDR3 here is CSVAWTSGREGPSKNIQYF. CDR3 coding DNA: TGCAGCGTCGCCTGGACTAGCGGGAGGGAGGGGCCGTCCAAAAACATTCAGTACTTC.

Concerning this clonotype itself: This clone may be a read error of a much larger clone one base away. The rearrangement uses TRBV7-8 and TRBJ2-4, with 9 bases aligning to TRBD2. The CDR3 has 16 residues. Germline V lookup: CDR1 SGHVS, CDR2 FQNEAQ. CDR3 in DNA: TGTGCCAGCAGCTTATACGGGGGACTAGCCAGAAACATTCAGTACTTC. Encoded protein: CASSLYGGLARNIQYF.

The V and J genes are TRBV18 and TRBJ2-5; D ambiguous. Trimming pared 1 base from V and 4 bases from J, leaving 10 bases between. The CDR3 is 14 residues long. Per the germline V gene, CDR1 is KGHSH and CDR2 is LQKENI. CDR3 in amino acids: CASSPLGMGETQYF. CDR3 DNA: TGTGCCAGCTCACCACTGGGAATGGGAGAGACCCAGTACTTC.

This clonotype was recorded at least ten times. The chain couples TRBV6-2 or TRBV6-3 to TRBJ1-2, with 7 bases matching TRBD1. Trimming took 7 bases from V and 8 from J; bases not matched to a gene: 7. CDR1 and CDR2 (germline): MNHEY, SVGEGT. The CDR3 is made up of 12 amino acids. CDR3 protein: CASKPNRGGYTF. The DNA of the CDR3 is TGTGCCAGCAAGCCAAACAGGGGAGGCTACACCTTC.

The CDR3 is CASSMTSGNYEQFF. In DNA form, the CDR3 reads TGTGCCAGTAGTATGACTAGCGGGAACTATGAGCAGTTCTTC. The chain carries TRBV19 and TRBJ2-1; 11 bases fit TRBD2. The length of the CDR3 is 14 residues. Germline V gene lookup returns CDR1 LNHDA and CDR2 SQIVND (reference sequence). Losses at the gene ends were 3 bases for V and 8 bases for J; bases not matched to a gene: 3. The full variable domain, completed using reference TRBV19 and TRBJ2-1, is DGGITQSPKYLFRKEGQNVTLSCEQNLNHDAMYWYRQDPGQGLRLIYYSQIVNDFQKGDIAEGYSVSREKKESFPLTVTSAQKNPTAFYLCASSMTSGNYEQFFGPGTRLTVL.

This clonotype was detected ten times or more. The chain couples TRBV12-3 or TRBV12-4 to TRBJ1-3; D is undetermined. V lost 6 bases, J lost 6 bases, and 18 bases lay in between. This CDR3 contains 15 residues. CDR3 sequence reads: CASSPGRERTNTIYF. CDR3 nucleotide sequence: TGTGCCAGCAGCCCAGGACGAGAGCGGACAAACACCATATATTTT.

This clonotype was seen ten or more times. The rearrangement links TRBV6-5 to TRBJ2-1; D may be TRBD1 or TRBD2 (6 bases each). Germline loops: CDR1 MNHEY, CDR2 SVGAGI. The CDR3 extends over 15 amino acids. V shed 0 bases and J shed 7 bases, with 13 bases lying between them. This CDR3 reads CASSYSGGLGNEQFF. The CDR3 coding sequence is TGTGCCAGCAGTTACTCGGGGGGCTTGGGGAATGAGCAGTTCTTC.

This clonotype was observed many times. This chain links TRBV20-1 with TRBJ1-2; 7 bases match TRBD1. The CDR3 has 13 amino acids. Germline CDR1 reads DFQATT; CDR2 reads SNEGSKA (reference sequence). V lost 3 bases and J lost 8; bases outside the gene matches: 9. CDR3 residues: CSARGTAGRGYTF. The CDR3 DNA is TGCAGTGCTAGGGGGACAGCGGGGCGGGGCTACACCTTC.

The V call is TRBV27, the J call TRBJ1-1; 8 bases line up with TRBD1. The CDR3 is 15 amino acids. The V gene's germline CDR1 is MNHEY and CDR2 SMNVEV (reference sequence). Trimming removed 5 bases from V and 4 bases from J; junction bases left unmatched: 9. CDR3 DNA: TGTGCCAGCAGTCTCCTCAGGGGGCGCGTCACTGAAGCTTTCTTT. Amino acids: CASSLLRGRVTEAFF.

This clonotype was observed many times. CDR3 in DNA: TGTGCCGTCCGGGACCTGCGTATAGATGAGCAGTTCTTC. This sequence encodes CAVRDLRIDEQFF. The chain uses TRBV27 and TRBJ2-1; D is perhaps TRBD1 or TRBD2 (5 bases each). The CDR3 extends over 13 amino acids. Per the germline V gene, CDR1 is MNHEY and CDR2 is SMNVEV (reference sequence). Trimming cost V 11 bases and J 8 bases, with 19 bases left between them.